The rows below give T cell receptor beta chains drawn from one sample of a study of control samples from healthy donors and cancer patients. Sequencing was performed with immunoSEQ multiplex PCR; in TCRdb, only in-frame clones are kept and a portion is missing. The table lists around 150,000 clones, 88% of them singletons, with about 1.8% in the top ten. Sample: blood. All receptors come from a man aged 18 to 29 in good health. The CDR3 runs from the conserved cysteine through the conserved F or W. D genes are given only for firm matches. Size is omitted from some rows. Given values are once, few, many or a class for expanded clones.

clone size: .
J gene: TRBJ1-1
V gene: TRBV19
D gene: TRBD1
CDR3 protein: CASSKDRGTEAFF
CDR3 DNA: TGTGCCAGTAGCAAGGACAGGGGCACTGAAGCTTTCTTT

clone size: few
J gene: TRBJ2-7
V gene: TRBV4-3
D gene: TRBD2
CDR3 protein: CASSQGTGGSYEQYF
CDR3 DNA: TGCGCCAGCAGCCAAGGTACCGGGGGGAGTTACGAGCAGTACTTC

clone size: .
J gene: TRBJ1-1
V gene: TRBV11-2
D gene: TRBD1
CDR3 protein: CASSLGQGSEAFF
CDR3 DNA: TGTGCCAGCAGCCTGGGACAGGGGTCTGAAGCTTTCTTT

clone size: .
J gene: TRBJ1-5
V gene: TRBV4-3
D gene: .
CDR3 protein: CASSQAGTEGQPQHF
CDR3 DNA: TGCGCCAGCAGCCAAGCCGGGACCGAAGGTCAGCCCCAGCATTTT

clone size: .
J gene: TRBJ2-3
V gene: TRBV10-3
D gene: TRBD2
CDR3 protein: CAADGGAGTDTQYF
CDR3 DNA: TGTGCCGCTGACGGGGGGGCGGGTACAGATACGCAGTATTTT

clone size: .
J gene: TRBJ2-3
V gene: TRBV6-5
D gene: .
CDR3 protein: CASSYSGKGGTDTQYF
CDR3 DNA: TGTGCCAGCAGTTACTCGGGAAAGGGGGGCACAGATACGCAGTATTTT

clone size: .
J gene: TRBJ2-3
V gene: TRBV3-1/TRBV3-2
D gene: .
CDR3 protein: CASSQGSGVRGRTDTQYF
CDR3 DNA: TGTGCCAGCAGCCAGGGATCTGGTGTGCGGGGCCGCACAGATACGCAGTATTTT

clone size: once
J gene: TRBJ1-5
V gene: TRBV6-2/TRBV6-3
D gene: TRBD1
CDR3 protein: CASSYPRPGTGINQPQHF
CDR3 DNA: TGTGCCAGCAGTTACCCCCGTCCCGGGACAGGGATCAATCAGCCCCAGCATTTT

clone size: .
J gene: TRBJ1-1
V gene: TRBV3-1/TRBV3-2
D gene: .
CDR3 protein: CASSRGGGANTEAFF
CDR3 DNA: TGTGCCAGCAGCCGCGGCGGGGGGGCGAACACTGAAGCTTTCTTT

clone size: .
J gene: TRBJ1-2
V gene: TRBV6-1
D gene: TRBD1
CDR3 protein: CASSEQGAGGYTF
CDR3 DNA: TGTGCCAGCAGTGAACAGGGGGCGGGTGGCTACACCTTC